This T cell receptor (beta chain) was profiled in a study of blood T cell repertoires in COVID-19. Study-level information: Material from acute and convalescent COVID-19 was sourced from the United States, Italy and Spain. PBMCs, B-cell-depleted T cells, or T cells provided the cDNA or gDNA that made up the material.

Original analysis: Amplification from reference gene primers served as the basis for estimated nucleated cell counts. TCRdb's copy holds only in-frame clones and misses some; the assay was immunoSEQ multiplex PCR. V, J and clone size are taken as reported in that table, and D and trimming were inferred from the DNA itself. This table holds about 140,000 clones, about 90% found once. Germline lookup yields CDR1 LNHDA and CDR2 SQIVND (reference sequence). This CDR3 contains 15 residues. The V and J ends lost 4 bases and 3 bases respectively, with 16 bases between them. This receptor was taken from a man between 60 and 75 years old with active or convalescent COVID-19. The chain joins TRBV19 to TRBJ2-7; weak D call: TRBD1 (5 bases). The sequenced sample consisted of peripheral blood. DNA of the CDR3: TGTGCCAGTAGTACAATGGACAAATTAGTCTACGAGCAGTACTTC. Translating gives CASSTMDKLVYEQYF.